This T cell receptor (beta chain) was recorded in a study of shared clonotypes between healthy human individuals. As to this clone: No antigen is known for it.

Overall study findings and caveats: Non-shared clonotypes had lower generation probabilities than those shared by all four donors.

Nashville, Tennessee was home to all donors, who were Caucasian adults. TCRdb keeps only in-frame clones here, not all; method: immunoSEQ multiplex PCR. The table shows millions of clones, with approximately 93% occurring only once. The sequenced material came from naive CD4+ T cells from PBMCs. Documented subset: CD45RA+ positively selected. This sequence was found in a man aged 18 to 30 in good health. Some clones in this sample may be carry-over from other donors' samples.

CDR3 nucleotides: TGCGCCAGCAGCTCCACGACAGGGGTCATGGGCTACACCTTC. It codes for CASSSTTGVMGYTF. V is TRBV5-1 and J is TRBJ1-2; TRBD1 matches 8 bases. There are 14 residues in the CDR3. J lost 8 bases, V lost 3 bases, and 9 bases had no gene match. Germline CDR1 is SGHRS and CDR2 is YFSETQ.